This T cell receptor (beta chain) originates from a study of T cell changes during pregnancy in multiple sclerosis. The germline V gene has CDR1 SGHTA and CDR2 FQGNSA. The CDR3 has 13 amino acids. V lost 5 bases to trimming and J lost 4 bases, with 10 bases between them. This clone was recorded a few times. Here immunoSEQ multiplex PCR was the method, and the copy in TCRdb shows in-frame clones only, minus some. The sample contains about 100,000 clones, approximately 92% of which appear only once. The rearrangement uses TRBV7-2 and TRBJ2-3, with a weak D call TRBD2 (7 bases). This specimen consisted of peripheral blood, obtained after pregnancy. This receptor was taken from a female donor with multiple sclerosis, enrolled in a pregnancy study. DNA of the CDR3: TGTGCCAGCAGCCGGGGGGCGGCAGATACGCAGTATTTT. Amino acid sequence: CASSRGAADTQYF.